These 21 T cell receptor beta chains came from one sample sequenced in a study of molecular identifiers for immune sequencing clone quantification. One entry per CDR3 protein results from TCRdb running MiXCR on the PCR reads. In the table there are around 460,000 distinct CDR3 sequences, over 20% of which are singletons. Sequences were obtained from naive CD8+ T cells from blood, with Jurkat cell RNA spiked in. The subset here: FACS-sorted CD8+CD4-CCR7+CD45RA+ naive T cells. These receptors were obtained from a human donor in good health. Some libraries in this study had Jurkat cell RNA spiked in.

This clonotype has more than one count but fewer than ten. The chain carries TRBV11-2 and TRBJ1-1, with D unresolved. This CDR3 is built from 13 residues. The V gene lost 5 bases and the J gene lost 3 bases, with 10 bases spanning the gap. Per germline, CDR1 SGHAT and CDR2 FQNNGV. CDR3 protein: CASSPESYTEAFF. The DNA for the CDR3 is TGTGCCAGCAGCCCTGAGTCGTACACTGAAGCTTTCTTT.

This clonotype was counted between two and nine times. This sequence joins TRBV30 and TRBJ2-2; TRBD1 or TRBD2 may be the D gene (5 bases each). This CDR3 has 13 amino acids. Germline V CDR1 and CDR2: GTSNPN, SVGIG (reference sequence). The germline V and J ends were trimmed by 7 bases and 0 bases, with 9 bases remaining between them. The CDR3 DNA is TGTGCCTCTCTGGGACCGAACACCGGGGAGCTGTTTTTT. Protein product: CASLGPNTGELFF.

This clonotype was recorded at least ten times. The chain uses TRBV7-9 and TRBJ2-7; 7 bases map to TRBD2. Germline V gene data show CDR1 as SEHNR and CDR2 as FQNEAQ (reference sequence). This CDR3 is 14 amino acids long. J was trimmed by 5 bases and V by 4 bases; bases with no gene match: 8. Written as DNA, the CDR3 is TGTGCCAGCAGCTCCGCACTAGCGCAAAACGAGCAGTACTTC. Its protein is CASSSALAQNEQYF.

The genes are TRBV3-1 and TRBJ2-3; no definite D call. Deletions cut 3 bases from V and 6 bases from J, with 16 bases between. The germline CDR1 and CDR2 sequences are LGHDT and YNNKEL (reference sequence). CDR3 length: 15 residues. CDR3 sequence (DNA): TGTGCCAGCAGCCATGACACACCTTGGCTGGATACGCAGTATTTT. Its translation: CASSHDTPWLDTQYF.

Regarding this clonotype: Since a much larger clone is just one base distant, this may be a read error. The rearrangement uses TRBV7-9 and TRBJ2-2, with TRBD1 identical over 7 bases. V lost 5 bases and J lost 6; bases outside the gene matches: 12. The V gene's germline CDR1 is SEHNR and CDR2 FQNEAQ (reference sequence). This CDR3 is built from 16 residues. CDR3 sequence reads: CASSVGQLTNAGELFF. CDR3 sequence (DNA): TGTGCCAGCAGCGTGGGACAGCTAACAAACGCCGGGGAGCTGTTTTTT.

This clonotype has at least ten counts. The chain uses TRBV19 and TRBJ2-3; D is ambiguous. V was cut by 5 bases and J by 2 bases, with 8 bases left in between. CDR1 and CDR2 (germline): LNHDA, SQIVND (reference sequence). This CDR3 has 13 residues. CDR3 loop: CASSLTATDTQYF. Written as DNA, the CDR3 is TGTGCCAGTAGTCTCACAGCCACAGATACGCAGTATTTT. The entire variable domain, with the rest obtained from reference TRBV19 and TRBJ2-3, is as follows: DGGITQSPKYLFRKEGQNVTLSCEQNLNHDAMYWYRQDPGQGLRLIYYSQIVNDFQKGDIAEGYSVSREKKESFPLTVTSAQKNPTAFYLCASSLTATDTQYFGPGTRLTVL.

This clonotype came up a few times. This rearrangement joins TRBV5-4 to TRBJ1-2, with TRBD1 identical over 7 bases. V shed 1 base, J shed 6 bases, and the junction held 6 bases outside the gene matches. CDR1 and CDR2 from the germline V gene are SGHNT and YYREEE (reference sequence). The CDR3 has 14 residues. CDR3 sequence reads: CASSLLSGGHGYTF. The CDR3 coding sequence is TGTGCCAGCAGCTTGCTTTCAGGGGGACATGGCTACACCTTC.

The chain uses TRBV5-1 and TRBJ1-1; D gene ambiguous. The germline gives CDR1 SGHRS, CDR2 YFSETQ. Between the trimmed V and J ends, which lost 7 bases and 6 bases, there was a span of 16 bases. This CDR3 region has 13 residues. CDR3 DNA sequence: TGCGCCAGCGCGACTCCGGAGGCCGCTGAAGCTTTCTTT. This sequence encodes CASATPEAAEAFF.

This sequence joins TRBV7-2 and TRBJ2-3, with D unresolved. Trimming left V 6 bases short and J 4 bases short, with 8 bases between. The germline CDR1 and CDR2 sequences are SGHTA and FQGNSA. The CDR3 spans 12 residues. The CDR3 spells CASRSNPDTQYF. The DNA for the CDR3 is TGTGCCAGCAGGTCCAACCCAGATACGCAGTATTTT.

V and J are TRBV5-6 and TRBJ2-7; tentatively, D is TRBD1 (5 bases). The CDR3 extends over 12 amino acids. Trimming removed 0 bases at V and 9 bases at J, with 10 bases between. The V gene's germline CDR1 is SGHDT and CDR2 YYEEEE. CDR3 bases: TGTGCCAGCAGCTTGGGGCAGGGAATGCAGTACTTC. Its translation: CASSLGQGMQYF.

A remark on this clonotype: At one boundary the junction diverges from the germline segment, which might be a read error. The chain uses TRBV12-3 or TRBV12-4 and TRBJ2-7; TRBD1 matches at 10 bases. The CDR3 is made up of 16 amino acids. The CDR3 here is CASSLTGTGALNEQCF. The CDR3, as DNA: TGTGCCAGCAGTTTAACAGGGACAGGGGCCCTGAACGAGCAGTGCTTC.

This clonotype came up a few times. This chain links TRBV9 with TRBJ1-2, with D possibly TRBD1 on 6 matching bases. Germline lookup yields CDR1 SGDLS and CDR2 YYNGEE. V lost 4 bases and J lost 6, with 19 bases in between. This CDR3 is 15 amino acids long. CDR3: CASSPSRPGANGYTF. The CDR3 DNA follows: TGTGCCAGCAGCCCCTCTAGACCGGGGGCGAATGGCTACACCTTC.

Regarding this clonotype: A much more abundant neighbour one base away suggests this may be a read error. V usage is TRBV7-9 and J usage is TRBJ2-7, with 8 nucleotides matching TRBD2. Per the germline V gene, CDR1 is SEHNR and CDR2 is FQNEAQ (reference sequence). There are 14 residues in the CDR3. Unmatched junction bases numbered 5, after V lost 5 bases and J lost 2 bases. The chain's CDR3 is CASSPGLETYEQYF. In nucleotides, the CDR3 is TGTGCCAGCAGCCCGGGACTAGAGACCTACGAGCAGTACTTC. The variable domain in full, with the rest retrieved from reference TRBV7-9 and TRBJ2-7, is DTGVSQNPRHKITKRGQNVTFRCDPISEHNRLYWYRQTLGQGPEFLTYFQNEAQLEKSRLLSDRFSAERPKGSFSTLEIQRTEQGDSAMYLCASSPGLETYEQYFGPGTRLTVT.

The chain joins TRBV28 to TRBJ2-1, with D maybe TRBD1 (5 bases). Trimming took off 5 bases at V and 4 bases at J, with 15 bases between the two ends. Germline lookup yields CDR1 MDHEN and CDR2 SYDVKM. The CDR3 has 15 residues. CDR3 coding DNA: TGTGCCAGCAGTCCCCGACAGAGGATTTACAATGAGCAGTTCTTC. Protein: CASSPRQRIYNEQFF.

The table lists this clonotype with a few counts. The chain couples TRBV27 to TRBJ2-7; D uncertain. The CDR3 extends over 13 amino acids. Germline CDR1 is MNHEY and CDR2 is SMNVEV (reference sequence). Trimming shortened V by 3 bases and J by 3 bases, and 9 bases separated the two germline ends. CDR3 DNA sequence: TGTGCCAGCAGTTTCGGGCTGCACTACGAGCAGTACTTC. It encodes CASSFGLHYEQYF.

Notes on this clonotype: A much larger clone differs from this one at a single base, so this may be a read error. The chain couples TRBV7-6 to TRBJ2-3; 7 bases match TRBD2. V gave up 1 base and J gave up 5 bases; unmatched junction bases: 6. Germline lookup yields CDR1 SGHVS and CDR2 FNYEAQ. The CDR3 runs to 15 residues. The CDR3 spells CASSLEGLYLDTQYF. CDR3 nucleotides: TGTGCCAGCAGCTTAGAGGGACTATACTTAGATACGCAGTATTTT.

This clonotype has only a few counts. The chain uses TRBV11-2 and TRBJ2-4, with 11 bases that match TRBD1. This CDR3 has 14 amino acids. CDR1 and CDR2 (germline): SGHAT, FQNNGV. The J segment lost 6 bases and the V segment lost 6 bases, leaving 4 bases of the junction unmatched. The CDR3 DNA follows: TGTGCCAGCAGATCGGGACAGGGGGGAAACATTCAGTACTTC. Protein: CASRSGQGGNIQYF.

There are a few counts of this clonotype. This chain links TRBV6-2 or TRBV6-3 with TRBJ1-1, with no clear D. The V end lost 6 bases, the J end lost 6 bases, and 14 bases lay between the germline ends. CDR3 length: 13 amino acids. Germline CDR1 MNHEY, CDR2 SVGEGT. CDR3 sequence: CASSVDGWSEAFF. In nucleotides, the CDR3 is TGTGCCAGCAGCGTCGACGGCTGGTCTGAAGCTTTCTTT.

This clonotype has just a few counts. The chain employs TRBV3-1 and TRBJ2-5, with 8 bases identical to TRBD1. Germline CDR1 reads LGHDT; CDR2 reads YNNKEL (reference sequence). V dropped 1 base and J dropped 2; count of bases not matched to a gene: 6. The CDR3 spans 16 residues. CDR3 nucleotide sequence: TGTGCCAGCAGCCAAGGCGGGACAGGACATCAAGAGACCCAGTACTTC. Translating gives CASSQGGTGHQETQYF.

The chain employs TRBV30 and TRBJ2-1; a possible D gene is TRBD2 (6 bases). The germline V and J ends were trimmed by 4 bases and 12 bases, with 16 bases remaining between them. The germline CDR1 and CDR2 sequences are GTSNPN and SVGIG (reference sequence). This CDR3 has 12 residues. CDR3 in DNA: TGTGCCTGGAAGGCTAGCGCGAGCTCGCAGTTCTTC. Protein product: CAWKASASSQFF.

This clonotype came up a few times. CDR3 sequence reads: CASSLGTGGASYEQYF. CDR3 DNA sequence: TGCGCCAGCAGCCTTGGGACAGGGGGCGCATCATACGAGCAGTACTTC. The chain recombines TRBV4-1 with TRBJ2-7; 12 nucleotides agree with TRBD1. Germline V gene data show CDR1 as MGHRA and CDR2 as YSYEKL. Trimming removed 4 bases from V and 4 bases from J; junction bases left unmatched: 8. The CDR3 is 16 residues long.